A single sample gave rise to the 30 T cell receptor beta chains below, sequenced in a study of shared clonotypes between healthy human individuals. The assay was immunoSEQ multiplex PCR, and TCRdb's table has in-frame clones only and misses some. The data hold about 530,000 clones, with almost 97% observed a single time. Specimen: naive CD4+ T cells sorted from blood. Subset indicated: CD45RA+ positively selected. The origin of the receptors is a woman aged 30 to 39 in good health.

This clone showed up just once. The chain joins TRBV2 to TRBJ1-5, with D unclear. The ends were cut back, 6 bases at V and 5 bases at J, with 14 bases in the middle. Germline V gene sequence: CDR1 SNHLY, CDR2 FYNNEI. CDR3 size: 14 residues. The CDR3 DNA reads TGTGCCAGCAGAGCCGACGGTCAGTATCAGCCCCAGCATTTT. Translating it yields CASRADGQYQPQHF.

The V call is TRBV6-5, the J call TRBJ1-1, with D perhaps matching TRBD1 (5 bases). V lost 7 bases and J 7 bases, leaving 13 bases between the germline ends. The CDR3 loop spans 12 amino acids. CDR1 and CDR2 (germline): MNHEY, SVGAGI. CDR3 sequence reads: CASISRGGEAFF. The CDR3 coding sequence is TGTGCCAGCATTTCAAGGGGCGGTGAAGCTTTCTTT.

The table lists this clone with a count of one. The chain links TRBV11-2 to TRBJ2-5, with 9 positions matching TRBD2. The assigned J gene may be wrong: the sequence end matches TRBJ2-7 better. CDR3 size: 16 residues. Germline lookup yields CDR1 SGHAT and CDR2 FQNNGV. The CDR3 region has the DNA TGTGCCAGCAGCTTAGCGGCAGGACTAGCGTTTGGCGAGCAGTACTTC. Its protein is CASSLAAGLAFGEQYF.

This clone was seen a single time. This rearrangement joins TRBV9 to TRBJ2-2, with D possibly matching TRBD2 (5 bases). The germline V gene has CDR1 SGDLS and CDR2 YYNGEE. V was shortened by 4 bases and J by 5 bases, with 9 bases between the two germline ends. The CDR3 consists of 13 residues. The CDR3 is CASSRLSTGELFF. CDR3 coding DNA: TGTGCCAGCAGCCGACTATCGACCGGGGAGCTGTTTTTT.

The genes are TRBV14 and TRBJ1-2, with TRBD1 identical over 8 bases. J was trimmed by 3 bases and V by 5 bases; bases with no gene match: 8. Germline V gene lookup returns CDR1 SGHDN and CDR2 FVKESK. This CDR3 spans 15 amino acids. The CDR3 nucleotides read TGTGCCAGCAGCGCACAGGGGGTTTCCCACTATGGCTACACCTTC. Protein sequence: CASSAQGVSHYGYTF.

CDR3 DNA: TGTGCCAGCAGCCAAGGACTAGCGGGAGTGAACGAGCAGTACTTC. It specifies CASSQGLAGVNEQYF. This chain links TRBV14 with TRBJ2-7; 12 nucleotides match TRBD2. V shed 1 base and J 5 bases; nucleotides not matched to a gene: 3. The CDR3 loop spans 15 amino acids. In germline, CDR1 is SGHDN, CDR2 FVKESK.

The chain links TRBV7-8 to TRBJ2-7, with 8 bases identical to TRBD1. From germline, CDR1 is SGHVS and CDR2 FQNEAQ. This CDR3 comprises 13 residues. V lost 8 bases, J lost 7 bases, and 10 bases stayed unmatched. The CDR3 spells CASRQGYIGEQYF. CDR3 DNA sequence: TGTGCCAGCCGACAGGGGTATATCGGGGAGCAGTACTTC.

The rearrangement uses TRBV28 and TRBJ1-2; D may be TRBD1 (6 bases). The CDR3 is 16 residues long. With 6 bases removed from V and 4 bases from J, the gap between germline ends came to 21 bases. CDR1 MDHEN and CDR2 SYDVKM come from the germline V gene. The CDR3 coding sequence is TGTGCCAGCAGAGGACCTACAGGGAACACAGTCTATGGCTACACCTTC. Translation: CASRGPTGNTVYGYTF.

Concerning this clone: This sample includes further DNA sequences coding for the same CDR3. The rearrangement uses TRBV5-1 and TRBJ1-1; D is unclear. The CDR3 spans 14 residues. Germline assignment: CDR1 SGHRS and CDR2 YFSETQ. Trimming cost V 0 bases and J 5 bases, with 11 bases left between them. Here the CDR3 DNA reads TGCGCCAGCAGCTTGGAGGGCGGTGGAACTGAAGCTTTCTTT. Protein product: CASSLEGGGTEAFF.

V and J are TRBV5-1 and TRBJ2-7; D could derive from TRBD1 or TRBD2 (5 bases each). The V gene lost 2 bases and the J gene lost 4 bases, with 16 bases spanning the gap. The CDR3 has 15 residues. Germline values: CDR1 SGHRS, CDR2 YFSETQ. As DNA, the CDR3 is TGCGCCAGCAGCTTCCCTAGTCCCGGGGCATACGAGCAGTACTTC. Translating gives CASSFPSPGAYEQYF.

This rearrangement joins TRBV5-1 to TRBJ2-5, with D possibly being TRBD1 or TRBD2 (5 bases each). Judging by the DNA end, TRBJ2-7 fits better; the J call may be wrong. This CDR3 region has 15 residues. CDR1 and CDR2 from the germline V gene are SGHRS and YFSETQ. CDR3 loop: CASSLTGTDTYEQYF. The CDR3 nucleotides are TGCGCCAGCAGCCTAACCGGGACGGATACCTACGAGCAGTACTTC.

A word on this clone: Other DNA sequences in the sample encode the same CDR3. The gene calls are TRBV18 and TRBJ2-7; D may be TRBD1 (6 bases). The V gene's germline CDR1 is KGHSH and CDR2 LQKENI. V was cut by 3 bases and J by 2 bases, with 8 bases left in between. The CDR3 has 13 amino acids. CDR3 sequence reads: CASSPGQPYEQYF. As DNA, the CDR3 is TGTGCCAGCTCACCCGGACAGCCCTACGAGCAGTACTTC.

The chain uses TRBV10-3 and TRBJ2-3, with a weak D call TRBD2 (6 bases). The CDR3 totals 15 residues. Trimming left V 3 bases short and J 4 bases short, with 14 bases between. In germline, CDR1 is ENHRY, CDR2 SYGVKD. CDR3 coding DNA: TGTGCCATCAGTGAATTGGCTAGCGCGCCAGATACGCAGTATTTT. Its translation is CAISELASAPDTQYF.

DNA for the CDR3: TGTGCCAGTAGTATAGGCGGCGGGAGAGGAGAGACCCAGTACTTC. It is translated as CASSIGGGRGETQYF. The chain employs TRBV19 and TRBJ2-5; 7 bases fit TRBD2. V shed 1 base, J shed 4 bases, and the junction held 6 bases outside the gene matches. CDR3 length equals 15 residues. Germline V gene lookup returns CDR1 LNHDA and CDR2 SQIVND (reference sequence).

CDR3 DNA: TGTGCCAGCAGTTACCTCCCCGGGGAAAAACTGTTTTTT. Amino acids: CASSYLPGEKLFF. V and J are TRBV6-6 and TRBJ1-4; no clear D. Germline V gene lookup returns CDR1 MNHNY and CDR2 SVGAGI (reference sequence). The CDR3 is made up of 13 amino acids. V shed 2 bases and J shed 8 bases, with 9 bases lying between them.

This clone was seen once. The chain recombines TRBV18 with TRBJ1-5, with 10 bases matching TRBD1. This CDR3 has 18 residues. The V and J ends lost 6 bases and 4 bases, in that order; junction bases with no gene match: 15. The V gene's germline CDR1 is KGHSH and CDR2 LQKENI. The CDR3 DNA reads TGTGCCAGCTCCTCCACGACAGGGGGCTCGATTGGAAATCAGCCCCAGCATTTT. This encodes CASSSTTGGSIGNQPQHF.

V and J are TRBV23-1 and TRBJ2-5, with no clear D. TRBV23-1 qualifies as an ORF whose function is uncertain. The CDR3 is 18 residues long. V was cut by 1 base and J by 2 bases, with 20 bases left in between. CDR3 in DNA: TGCGCCAGCAGTCAATTCTTCTTGCGTCGGTGTGGGCAAGAGACCCAGTACTTC. Translation: CASSQFFLRRCGQETQYF.

The chain recombines TRBV10-3 with TRBJ2-1; D might be TRBD2 (6 bases). In germline, CDR1 is ENHRY, CDR2 SYGVKD. The CDR3 has 15 residues. Deletions cut 6 bases from V and 0 bases from J, with 12 bases between. As DNA, the CDR3 is TGTGCCATCAGCGCGGGAAGGGACTCCTACAATGAGCAGTTCTTC. It translates to CAISAGRDSYNEQFF.

The chain is built from TRBV27 and TRBJ1-3; D unclear. Trimming pared 4 bases from V and 2 bases from J, leaving 12 bases between. CDR1 is MNHEY and CDR2 is SMNVEV in the germline V gene (reference sequence). The CDR3 is 15 amino acids. CDR3 in amino acids: CASSSTPGTGNTIYF. Here the CDR3 DNA reads TGTGCCAGCAGTTCCACCCCCGGGACTGGAAACACCATATATTTT.

The chain has TRBV2 and TRBJ1-4; D is uncertain. The CDR3 length is 14 residues. V was cut by 5 bases and J by 8 bases, with 15 bases left in between. Germline values: CDR1 SNHLY, CDR2 FYNNEI. CDR3 sequence: CASSIEAVGEKLFF. The DNA for the CDR3 is TGTGCCAGCAGTATTGAGGCGGTGGGGGAAAAACTGTTTTTT.

The rearrangement uses TRBV11-2 and TRBJ1-2; D is ambiguous. This CDR3 spans 13 amino acids. V lost 1 base and J lost 0, with 3 bases in between. CDR1 and CDR2 from the germline V gene are SGHAT and FQNNGV. CDR3 coding DNA: TGTGCCAGCAGCTTAGGTACTAACTATGGCTACACCTTC. This gives the protein CASSLGTNYGYTF. Variable domain in full (rest from reference TRBV11-2 and TRBJ1-2): EAGVAQSPRYKIIEKRQSVAFWCNPISGHATLYWYQQILGQGPKLLIQFQNNGVVDDSQLPKDRFSAERLKGVDSTLKIQPAKLEDSAVYLCASSLGTNYGYTFGSGTRLTVV.

The chain has TRBV4-1 and TRBJ1-4; 7 nucleotides match TRBD1. This CDR3 contains 14 residues. V was clipped by 3 bases and J by 6 bases; unmatched bases: 4. The germline CDR1 and CDR2 sequences are MGHRA and YSYEKL. The CDR3 sequence: CASSHRDSYEKLFF. In DNA, the CDR3 is TGCGCCAGCAGCCACCGGGACAGTTATGAAAAACTGTTTTTT.

Notes on this clone: Other DNA sequences in the same sample also yield this CDR3. This chain links TRBV28 with TRBJ1-5; D is perhaps TRBD1 (5 bases). The ends were cut back, 7 bases at V and 5 bases at J, with 9 bases in the middle. Looked up from germline, CDR1 is MDHEN and CDR2 is SYDVKM. This CDR3 comprises 12 residues. CDR3 protein: CASNRGDQPQHF. CDR3 in DNA: TGTGCCAGCAACCGAGGGGATCAGCCCCAGCATTTT. Drawing the rest from reference TRBV28 and TRBJ1-5, the complete variable domain is DVKVTQSSRYLVKRTGEKVFLECVQDMDHENMFWYRQDPGLGLRLIYFSYDVKMKEKGDIPEGYSVSREKKERFSLILESASTNQTSMYLCASNRGDQPQHFGDGTRLSIL.

The rearrangement uses TRBV5-5 and TRBJ1-2; 9 bases line up with TRBD1. V lost 3 bases to trimming and J lost 5 bases; unmatched junction nucleotides: 8. This CDR3 contains 15 residues. Germline V gives CDR1 SGHKS, CDR2 YYEKEE (reference sequence). The CDR3 region is CASSSADRGRYGYTF. CDR3 DNA: TGTGCCAGCAGCTCGGCGGACAGGGGTCGTTATGGCTACACCTTC.

This clone was found once. The V and J genes are TRBV18 and TRBJ2-5; 7 positions agree with TRBD2. In germline, CDR1 is KGHSH, CDR2 LQKENI. The CDR3 loop spans 17 amino acids. V trimming: 0 bases; J trimming: 2 bases; junction bases outside the gene matches: 9. The CDR3 loop reads CASSPPNGGSTQETQYF. In nucleotides, the CDR3 is TGTGCCAGCTCACCACCGAACGGCGGGAGCACTCAAGAGACCCAGTACTTC.

CDR3 nucleotides: TGCGCCAGCAGCCAAGACCCCCCGGGGGGTGTCACTGAAGCTTTCTTT. This gives the protein CASSQDPPGGVTEAFF. This chain joins TRBV4-1 and TRBJ1-1; TRBD1 might be the D (5 bases). V was cut by 0 bases and J by 4 bases, with 15 bases left in between. This CDR3 is built from 16 residues. The germline gives CDR1 MGHRA, CDR2 YSYEKL.

This sequence joins TRBV11-3 and TRBJ2-7; 7 nucleotides agree with TRBD1. V dropped 5 bases and J dropped 5; count of bases not matched to a gene: 9. This CDR3 is 14 amino acids long. Germline assignment: CDR1 SGHNT and CDR2 YENEEA. The CDR3 coding sequence is TGTGCCAGCAGCACCACAGGGGCCTTGGACGAGCAGTACTTC. Translation gives CASSTTGALDEQYF.

This clone came up once. V is TRBV7-9 and J is TRBJ2-5, with 10 bases that match TRBD2. J was trimmed by 1 base and V by 4 bases; bases with no gene match: 6. CDR3 size: 16 residues. Germline loops: CDR1 SEHNR, CDR2 FQNEAQ (reference sequence). CDR3 nucleotides: TGTGCCAGCAGCTCGTCCGGACTAGCGGTCCAAGAGACCCAGTACTTC. Its protein product is CASSSSGLAVQETQYF.

The chain recombines TRBV6-4 with TRBJ2-7; the D gene could be TRBD1 or TRBD2 (5 bases each). The germline V gene has CDR1 MRHNA and CDR2 SNTAGT. V dropped 2 bases and J dropped 6 bases, with 32 bases sitting between them. The CDR3 is 20 amino acids. CDR3 DNA sequence: TGTGCCAGCAGTGACGGACGGGGCCCCCCCGACCTAAGAGGAGTGGGCGAGCAGTACTTC. Protein sequence: CASSDGRGPPDLRGVGEQYF.

The chain employs TRBV5-8 and TRBJ2-2; 7 positions match TRBD2. The length of the CDR3 is 15 residues. The V segment lost 4 bases and the J segment 6 bases; nucleotides outside the gene matches: 9. Germline CDR1 SGHTS, CDR2 YDEGEE. CDR3 residues: CASSPVLAVAGELFF. CDR3 coding DNA: TGTGCCAGCAGCCCCGTTCTAGCGGTGGCCGGGGAGCTGTTTTTT.